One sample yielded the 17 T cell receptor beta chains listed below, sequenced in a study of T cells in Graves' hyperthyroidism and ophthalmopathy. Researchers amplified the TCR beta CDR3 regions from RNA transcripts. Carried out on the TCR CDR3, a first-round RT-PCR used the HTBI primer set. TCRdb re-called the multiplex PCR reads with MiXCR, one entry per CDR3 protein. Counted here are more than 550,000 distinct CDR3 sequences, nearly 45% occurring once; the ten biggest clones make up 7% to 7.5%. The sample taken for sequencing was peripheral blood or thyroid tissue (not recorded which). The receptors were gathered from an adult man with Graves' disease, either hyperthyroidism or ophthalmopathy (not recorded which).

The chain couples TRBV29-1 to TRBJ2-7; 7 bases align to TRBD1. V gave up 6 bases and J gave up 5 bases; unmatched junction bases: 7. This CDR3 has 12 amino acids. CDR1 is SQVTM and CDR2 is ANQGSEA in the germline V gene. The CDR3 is CSVILQGHEQYF. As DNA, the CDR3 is TGCAGCGTGATCCTACAGGGGCACGAGCAGTACTTC.

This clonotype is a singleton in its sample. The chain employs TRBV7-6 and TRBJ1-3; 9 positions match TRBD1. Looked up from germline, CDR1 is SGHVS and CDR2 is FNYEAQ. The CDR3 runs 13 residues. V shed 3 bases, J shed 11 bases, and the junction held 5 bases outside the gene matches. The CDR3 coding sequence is TGTGCCAGCAGCTTGACAGGGGGAGACGCCATATATTTT. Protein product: CASSLTGGDAIYF.

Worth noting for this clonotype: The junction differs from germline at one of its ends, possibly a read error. The CDR3 reads CASSPTAGNTTYF. In DNA form, the CDR3 reads TGTGCCAGCAGTCCGACAGCCGGAAACACCACATATTTT. The V call is TRBV12-3 or TRBV12-4, the J call TRBJ1-3, with TRBD1 as a possible D gene (5 bases). The CDR3 consists of 13 residues.

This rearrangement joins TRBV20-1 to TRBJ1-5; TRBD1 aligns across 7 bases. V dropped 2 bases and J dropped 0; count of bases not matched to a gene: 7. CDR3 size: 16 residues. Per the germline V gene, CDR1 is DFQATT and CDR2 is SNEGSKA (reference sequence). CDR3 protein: CSARRGTAISNQPQHF. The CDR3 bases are TGCAGTGCTAGACGGGGGACAGCTATTAGCAATCAGCCCCAGCATTTT.

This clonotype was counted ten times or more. CDR3 sequence (DNA): TGTGCCACCAGCAAACCACGGGACGAATATGGAAAACTGTTTTTT. This gives the protein CATSKPRDEYGKLFF. This sequence joins TRBV15 and TRBJ1-4, with D possibly TRBD1 on 5 matching bases. This CDR3 is 15 amino acids long. Germline loops: CDR1 LNHNV, CDR2 YYDKDF (reference sequence). V lost 4 bases and J lost 10, with 19 bases in between.

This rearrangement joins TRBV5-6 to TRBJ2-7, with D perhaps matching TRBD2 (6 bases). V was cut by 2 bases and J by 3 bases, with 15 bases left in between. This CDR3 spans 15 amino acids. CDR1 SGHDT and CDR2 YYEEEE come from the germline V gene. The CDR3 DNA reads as TGTGCCAGCAGCTTAGCGGGCCCTCACCTCTACGAGCAGTACTTC. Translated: CASSLAGPHLYEQYF.

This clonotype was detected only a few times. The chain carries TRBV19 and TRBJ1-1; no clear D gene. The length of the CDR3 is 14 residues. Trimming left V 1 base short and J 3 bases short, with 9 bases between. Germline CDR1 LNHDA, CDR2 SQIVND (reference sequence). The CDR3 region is CASSIGGLYTEAFF. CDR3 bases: TGTGCCAGTAGTATAGGCGGGCTATACACTGAAGCTTTCTTT.

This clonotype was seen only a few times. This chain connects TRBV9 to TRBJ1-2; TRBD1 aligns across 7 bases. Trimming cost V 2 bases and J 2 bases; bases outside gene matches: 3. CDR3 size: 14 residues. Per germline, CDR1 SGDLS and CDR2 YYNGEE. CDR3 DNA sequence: TGTGCCAGCAGCGTGGGGACAGTAAACTATGGCTACACCTTC. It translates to CASSVGTVNYGYTF.

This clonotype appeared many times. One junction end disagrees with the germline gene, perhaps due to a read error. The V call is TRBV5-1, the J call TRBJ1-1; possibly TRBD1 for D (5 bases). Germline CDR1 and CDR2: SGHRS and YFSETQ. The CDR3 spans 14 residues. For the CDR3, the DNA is TGTGCCAGCAGCTTAGGGACGGTGAACACTGAAGCTTTCTTT. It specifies CASSLGTVNTEAFF.

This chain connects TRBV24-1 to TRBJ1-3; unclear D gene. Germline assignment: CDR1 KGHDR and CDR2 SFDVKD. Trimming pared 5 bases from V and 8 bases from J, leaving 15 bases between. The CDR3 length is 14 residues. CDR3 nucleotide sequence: TGTGCCACCAGTGGCGGTGGCTATGGCTACACCATATATTTT. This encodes CATSGGGYGYTIYF.

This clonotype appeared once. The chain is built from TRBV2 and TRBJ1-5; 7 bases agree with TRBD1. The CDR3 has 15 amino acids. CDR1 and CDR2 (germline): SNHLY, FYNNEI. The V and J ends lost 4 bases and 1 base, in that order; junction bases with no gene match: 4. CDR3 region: CASSANRGSNQPQHF. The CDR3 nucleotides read TGTGCCAGCAGTGCGAACAGGGGAAGCAATCAGCCCCAGCATTTT.

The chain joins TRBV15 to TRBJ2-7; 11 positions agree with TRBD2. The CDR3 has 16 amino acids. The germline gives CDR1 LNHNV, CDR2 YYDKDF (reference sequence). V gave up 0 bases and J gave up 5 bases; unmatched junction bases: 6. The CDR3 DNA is TGTGCCACCAGCAGAGATACTAGCGGGAGAATGCACGAGCAGTACTTC. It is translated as CATSRDTSGRMHEQYF.

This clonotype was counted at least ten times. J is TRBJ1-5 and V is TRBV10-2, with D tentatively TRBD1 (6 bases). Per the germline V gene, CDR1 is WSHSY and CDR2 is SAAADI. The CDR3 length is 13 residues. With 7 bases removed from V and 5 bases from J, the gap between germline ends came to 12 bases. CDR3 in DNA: TGCGCCAGCATGGACAGATATCATCAGCCCCAGCATTTT. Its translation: CASMDRYHQPQHF.

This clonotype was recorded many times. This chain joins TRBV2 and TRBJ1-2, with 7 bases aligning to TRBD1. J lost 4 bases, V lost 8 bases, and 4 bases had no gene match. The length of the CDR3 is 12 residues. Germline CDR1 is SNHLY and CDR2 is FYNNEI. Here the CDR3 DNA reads TGTGCCAGCGCGGAGGGGGCCTATGGCTACACCTTC. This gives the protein CASAEGAYGYTF.

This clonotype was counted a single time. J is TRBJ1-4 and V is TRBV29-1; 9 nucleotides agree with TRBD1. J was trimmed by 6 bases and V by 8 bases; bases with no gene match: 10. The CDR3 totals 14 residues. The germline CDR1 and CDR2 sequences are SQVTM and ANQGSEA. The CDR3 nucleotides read TGCAGCTATTACGGGACAGGGAGCTATGAAAAACTGTTTTTT. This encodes CSYYGTGSYEKLFF.

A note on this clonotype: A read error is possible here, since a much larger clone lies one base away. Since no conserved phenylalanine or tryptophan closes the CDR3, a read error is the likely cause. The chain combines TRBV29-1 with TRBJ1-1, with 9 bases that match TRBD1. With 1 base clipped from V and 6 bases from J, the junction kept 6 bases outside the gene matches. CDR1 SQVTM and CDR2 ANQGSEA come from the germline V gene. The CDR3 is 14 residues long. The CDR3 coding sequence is TGCAGCGTTGAAGCTCCGACAGGGGGGTCTGAAGCTTTCATT. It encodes CSVEAPTGGSEAFI.

The CDR3: CSVDRVGAGEAFF. The CDR3 DNA sequence: TGCAGCGTTGATAGGGTGGGAGCAGGAGAAGCTTTCTTT. The chain joins TRBV29-1 to TRBJ1-1, with D unresolved. CDR1 SQVTM and CDR2 ANQGSEA come from the germline V gene. CDR3 size: 13 residues. The ends were cut back, 3 bases at V and 8 bases at J, with 16 bases in the middle.